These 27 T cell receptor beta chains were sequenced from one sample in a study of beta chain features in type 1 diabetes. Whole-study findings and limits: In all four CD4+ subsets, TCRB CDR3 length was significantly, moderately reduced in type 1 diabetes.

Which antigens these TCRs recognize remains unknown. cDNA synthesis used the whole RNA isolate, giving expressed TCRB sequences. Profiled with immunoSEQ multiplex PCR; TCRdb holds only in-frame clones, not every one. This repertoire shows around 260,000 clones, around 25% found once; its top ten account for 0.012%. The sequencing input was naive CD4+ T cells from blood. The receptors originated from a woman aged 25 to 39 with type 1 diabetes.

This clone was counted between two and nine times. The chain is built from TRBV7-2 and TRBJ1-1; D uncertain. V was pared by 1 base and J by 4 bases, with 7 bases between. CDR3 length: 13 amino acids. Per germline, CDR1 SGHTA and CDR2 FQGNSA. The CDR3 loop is CASSLEAGTEAFF. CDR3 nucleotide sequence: TGTGCCAGCAGCTTAGAGGCGGGCACTGAAGCTTTCTTT.

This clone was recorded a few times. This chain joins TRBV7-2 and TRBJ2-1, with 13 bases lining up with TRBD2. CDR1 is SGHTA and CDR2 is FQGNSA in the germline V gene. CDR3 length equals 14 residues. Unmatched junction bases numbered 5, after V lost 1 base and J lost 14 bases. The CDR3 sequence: CASSLGTSGSRKFF. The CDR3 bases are TGTGCCAGCAGCTTAGGGACTAGCGGGAGTAGGAAGTTCTTC.

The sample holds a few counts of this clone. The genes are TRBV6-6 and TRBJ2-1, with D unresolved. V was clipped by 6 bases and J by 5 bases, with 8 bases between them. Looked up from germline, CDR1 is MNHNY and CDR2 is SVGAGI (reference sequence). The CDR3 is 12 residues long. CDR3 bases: TGTGCCAGCAGCGCTACTCACAATGAGCAGTTCTTC. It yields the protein CASSATHNEQFF.

The CDR3 loop is CASSPRTANQPQHF. CDR3 nucleotides: TGCGCCAGCAGCCCAAGGACAGCCAATCAGCCCCAGCATTTT. The rearrangement links TRBV4-1 to TRBJ1-5, with a weak D call TRBD1 (6 bases). This CDR3 region has 14 residues. The ends were cut back, 4 bases at V and 3 bases at J, with 10 bases in the middle. CDR1 is MGHRA, CDR2 YSYEKL, per germline.

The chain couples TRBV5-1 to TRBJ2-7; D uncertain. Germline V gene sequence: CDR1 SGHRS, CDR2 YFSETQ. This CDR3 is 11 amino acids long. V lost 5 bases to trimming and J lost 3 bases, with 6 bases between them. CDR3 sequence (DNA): TGCGCCAGCAGTAGTGTCTACGAGCAGTACTTC. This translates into CASSSVYEQYF. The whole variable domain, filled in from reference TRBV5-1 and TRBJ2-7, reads KAGVTQTPRYLIKTRGQQVTLSCSPISGHRSVSWYQQTPGQGLQFLFEYFSETQRNKGNFPGRFSGRQFSNSRSEMNVSTLELGDSALYLCASSSVYEQYFGPGTRLTVT.

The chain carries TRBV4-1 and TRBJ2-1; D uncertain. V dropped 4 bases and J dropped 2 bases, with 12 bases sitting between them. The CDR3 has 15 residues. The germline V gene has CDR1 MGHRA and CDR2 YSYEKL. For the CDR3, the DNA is TGCGCCAGCAGCCGTTCGTTCCTAGCCTACAATGAGCAGTTCTTC. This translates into CASSRSFLAYNEQFF.

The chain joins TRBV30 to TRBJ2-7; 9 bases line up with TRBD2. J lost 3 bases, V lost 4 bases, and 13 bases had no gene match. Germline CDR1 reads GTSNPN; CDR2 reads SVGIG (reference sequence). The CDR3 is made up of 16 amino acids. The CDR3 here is CAWTSSSGNRGYEQYF. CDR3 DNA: TGTGCCTGGACTTCCTCTAGCGGGAATCGGGGCTACGAGCAGTACTTC.

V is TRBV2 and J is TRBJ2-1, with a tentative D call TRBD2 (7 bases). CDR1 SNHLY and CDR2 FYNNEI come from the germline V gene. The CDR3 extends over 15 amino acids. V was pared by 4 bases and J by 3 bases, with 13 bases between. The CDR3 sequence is CASSVEGGGYNEQFF. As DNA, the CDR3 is TGTGCCAGCAGTGTTGAGGGAGGGGGCTACAATGAGCAGTTCTTC.

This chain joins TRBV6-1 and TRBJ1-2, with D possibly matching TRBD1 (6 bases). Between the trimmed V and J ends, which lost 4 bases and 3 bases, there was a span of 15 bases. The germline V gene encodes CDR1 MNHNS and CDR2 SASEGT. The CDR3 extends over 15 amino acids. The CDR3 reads CASSGNRVPYYGYTF. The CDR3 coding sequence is TGTGCCAGCAGTGGCAACAGGGTTCCCTACTATGGCTACACCTTC.

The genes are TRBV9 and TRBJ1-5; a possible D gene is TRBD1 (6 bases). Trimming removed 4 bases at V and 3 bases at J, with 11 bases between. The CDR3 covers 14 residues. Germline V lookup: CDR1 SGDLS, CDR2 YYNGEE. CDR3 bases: TGTGCCAGCAGCCAAACAGGGCTCAATCAGCCCCAGCATTTT. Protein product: CASSQTGLNQPQHF.

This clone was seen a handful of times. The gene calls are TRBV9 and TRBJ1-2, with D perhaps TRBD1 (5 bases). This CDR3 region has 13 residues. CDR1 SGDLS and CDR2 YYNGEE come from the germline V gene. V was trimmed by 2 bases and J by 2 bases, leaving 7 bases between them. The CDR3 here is CASSVGGNYGYTF. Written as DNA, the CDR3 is TGTGCCAGCAGCGTCGGGGGGAACTATGGCTACACCTTC.

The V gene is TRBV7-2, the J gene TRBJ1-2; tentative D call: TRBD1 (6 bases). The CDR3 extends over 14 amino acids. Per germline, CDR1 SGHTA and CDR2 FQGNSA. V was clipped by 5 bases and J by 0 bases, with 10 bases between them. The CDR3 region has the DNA TGTGCCAGCAGCATTGGACAGCCTAACTATGGCTACACCTTC. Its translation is CASSIGQPNYGYTF.

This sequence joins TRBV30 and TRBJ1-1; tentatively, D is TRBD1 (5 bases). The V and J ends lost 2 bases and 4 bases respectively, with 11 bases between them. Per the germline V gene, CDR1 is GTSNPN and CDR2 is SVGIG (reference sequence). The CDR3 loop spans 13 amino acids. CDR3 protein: CAWSTTGGTEAFF. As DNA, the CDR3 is TGTGCCTGGAGTACGACGGGGGGCACTGAAGCTTTCTTT.

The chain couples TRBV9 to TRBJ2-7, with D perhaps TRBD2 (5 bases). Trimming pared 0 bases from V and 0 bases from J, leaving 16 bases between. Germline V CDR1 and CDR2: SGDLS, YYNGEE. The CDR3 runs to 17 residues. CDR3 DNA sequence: TGTGCCAGCAGCGTAGGATCCGAGGGTCCGGGCTCCTACGAGCAGTACTTC. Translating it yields CASSVGSEGPGSYEQYF.

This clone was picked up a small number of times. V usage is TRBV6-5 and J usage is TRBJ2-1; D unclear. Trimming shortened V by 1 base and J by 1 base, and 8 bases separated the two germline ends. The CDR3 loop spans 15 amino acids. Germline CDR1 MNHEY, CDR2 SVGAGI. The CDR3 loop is CASSYLQNSYNEQFF. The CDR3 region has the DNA TGTGCCAGCAGTTACTTACAGAATTCCTACAATGAGCAGTTCTTC.

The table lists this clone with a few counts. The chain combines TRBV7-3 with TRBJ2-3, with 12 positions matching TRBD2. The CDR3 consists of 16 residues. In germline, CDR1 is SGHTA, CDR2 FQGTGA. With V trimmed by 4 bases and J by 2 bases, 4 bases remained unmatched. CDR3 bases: TGTGCCAGCAGCTCGAGACTAGCGGGAGTCACAGATACGCAGTATTTT. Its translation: CASSSRLAGVTDTQYF.

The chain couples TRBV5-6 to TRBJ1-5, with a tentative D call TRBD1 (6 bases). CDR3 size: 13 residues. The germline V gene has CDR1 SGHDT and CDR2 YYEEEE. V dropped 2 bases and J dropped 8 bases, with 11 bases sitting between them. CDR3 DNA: TGTGCCAGCAGCTTTAGGGGGAGTGAGCCCCAGCATTTT. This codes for CASSFRGSEPQHF.

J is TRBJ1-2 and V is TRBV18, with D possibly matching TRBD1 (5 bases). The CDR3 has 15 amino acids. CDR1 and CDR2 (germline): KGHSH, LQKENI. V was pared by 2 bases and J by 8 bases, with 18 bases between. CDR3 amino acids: CASSPTDKGLSGYTF. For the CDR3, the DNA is TGTGCCAGCTCACCAACGGACAAGGGGCTTAGCGGCTACACCTTC.

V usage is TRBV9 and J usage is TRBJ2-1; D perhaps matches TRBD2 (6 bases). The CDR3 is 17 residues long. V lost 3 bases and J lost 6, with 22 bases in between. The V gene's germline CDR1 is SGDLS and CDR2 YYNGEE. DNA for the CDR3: TGTGCCAGCAGCGGGGGTAGCGGCTTATGGATGGCCAATGAGCAGTTCTTC. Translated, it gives CASSGGSGLWMANEQFF.

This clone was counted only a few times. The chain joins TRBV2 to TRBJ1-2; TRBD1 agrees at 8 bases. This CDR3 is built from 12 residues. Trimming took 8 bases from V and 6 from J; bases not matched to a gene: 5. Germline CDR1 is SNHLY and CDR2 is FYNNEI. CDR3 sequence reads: CASEQGADGYTF. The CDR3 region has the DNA TGTGCCAGCGAGCAGGGGGCTGATGGCTACACCTTC.

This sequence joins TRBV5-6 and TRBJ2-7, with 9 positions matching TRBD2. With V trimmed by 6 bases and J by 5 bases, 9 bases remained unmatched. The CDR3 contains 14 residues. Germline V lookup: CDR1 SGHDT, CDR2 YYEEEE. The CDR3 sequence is CASTLGIAGDEQYF. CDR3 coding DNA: TGTGCCAGCACCCTGGGGATAGCGGGAGACGAGCAGTACTTC.

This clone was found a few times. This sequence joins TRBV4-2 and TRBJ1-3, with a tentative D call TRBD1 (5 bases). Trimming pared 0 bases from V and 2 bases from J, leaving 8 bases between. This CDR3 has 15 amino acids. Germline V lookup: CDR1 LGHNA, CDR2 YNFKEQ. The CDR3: CASSQDRRAGNTIYF. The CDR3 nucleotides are TGTGCCAGCAGCCAAGATCGCAGGGCTGGAAACACCATATATTTT.

CDR3 DNA: TGTGCCAGCGGACGAAGACAGGGGGCAGAAGGAGAGACCCAGTACTTC. It yields the protein CASGRRQGAEGETQYF. This chain uses TRBV9 with TRBJ2-5, with 10 bases aligning to TRBD1. J was trimmed by 4 bases and V by 7 bases; bases with no gene match: 13. The CDR3 sequence is 16 residues long. CDR1 and CDR2 from the germline V gene are SGDLS and YYNGEE.

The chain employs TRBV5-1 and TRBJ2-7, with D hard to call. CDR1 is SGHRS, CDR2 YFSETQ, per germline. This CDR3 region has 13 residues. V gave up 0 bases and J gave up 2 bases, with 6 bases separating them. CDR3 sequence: CASSLAVTYEQYF. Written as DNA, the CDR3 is TGCGCCAGCAGCTTGGCTGTTACCTACGAGCAGTACTTC.

In DNA, the CDR3 is TGTGCCACCAGCAGAACCGGGACAGGACTCACTGAAGCTTTCTTT. Translated, it gives CATSRTGTGLTEAFF. This sequence joins TRBV15 and TRBJ1-1; 8 nucleotides align to TRBD1. The CDR3 has 15 amino acids. Trimming removed 2 bases from V and 4 bases from J; junction bases left unmatched: 6. Germline-derived CDR1 and CDR2 are LNHNV and YYDKDF (reference sequence).

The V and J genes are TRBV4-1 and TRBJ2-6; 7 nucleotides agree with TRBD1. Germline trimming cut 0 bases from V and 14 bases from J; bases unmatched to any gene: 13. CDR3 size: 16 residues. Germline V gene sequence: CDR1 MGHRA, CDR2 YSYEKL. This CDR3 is CASSQDVRDRLTILTF. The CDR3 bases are TGCGCCAGCAGCCAAGATGTTCGGGACAGACTAACTATCCTGACTTTC.

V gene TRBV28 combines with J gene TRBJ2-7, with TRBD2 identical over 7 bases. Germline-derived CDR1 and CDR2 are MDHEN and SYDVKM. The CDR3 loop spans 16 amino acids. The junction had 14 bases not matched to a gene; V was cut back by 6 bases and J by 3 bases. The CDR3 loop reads CASRILRGRDHYEQYF. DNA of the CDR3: TGTGCCAGCAGAATTCTTCGAGGGAGGGACCACTACGAGCAGTACTTC.